This entry lists 9 T cell receptor beta chains sequenced from one sample in a study of CD8 T cells in Susac syndrome. cDNA came from about 0.5 to 1 ug RNA primed by random hexamers. From the immunoSEQ multiplex PCR reads, TCRdb called clonotypes with MiXCR, one entry per CDR3 protein. The data contain around 280,000 distinct CDR3 sequences, roughly nine tenths of them singletons. Source material: CD4+ T cells from PBMCs. All receptors derive from a human donor with multiple sclerosis.

The chain has TRBV29-1 and TRBJ1-1, with D tentatively TRBD1 (5 bases). Trimming removed 7 bases from V and 3 bases from J, with 27 bases in between. The CDR3 spans 17 residues. Germline CDR1 reads SQVTM; CDR2 reads ANQGSEA. This CDR3 reads CSGARVRGIMGDTEAFF. DNA of the CDR3: TGCAGCGGAGCCAGGGTTAGGGGAATTATGGGTGACACTGAAGCTTTCTTT. The variable domain in full, with the rest retrieved from reference TRBV29-1 and TRBJ1-1, is SAVISQKPSRDICQRGTSLTIQCQVDSQVTMMFWYRQQPGQSLTLIATANQGSEATYESGFVIDKFPISRPNLTFSTLTVSNMSPEDSSIYLCSGARVRGIMGDTEAFFGQGTRLTVV.

The chain joins TRBV6-6 to TRBJ2-6, with D uncertain. There are 16 residues in the CDR3. Germline V gene data show CDR1 as MNHNY and CDR2 as SVGAGI (reference sequence). The ends were cut back, 0 bases at V and 4 bases at J, with 10 bases in the middle. The CDR3 is CASSYSPSLGANVLTF. The CDR3 bases are TGTGCCAGCAGTTACTCACCCTCCCTGGGGGCCAACGTCCTGACTTTC.

The chain couples TRBV4-1 to TRBJ2-5; 14 nucleotides line up with TRBD2. V lost 1 base to trimming and J lost 5 bases; unmatched junction nucleotides: 3. This CDR3 comprises 16 residues. CDR1 and CDR2 (germline): MGHRA, YSYEKL. CDR3 coding DNA: TGCGCCAGCAGCCAAGGTGGGACTAGCGGGAGTGAGACCCAGTACTTC. Its protein product is CASSQGGTSGSETQYF.

This rearrangement joins TRBV25-1 to TRBJ2-1, with TRBD1 matching over 11 bases. After removal of 4 bases from V and 3 bases from J, the junction contained 5 bases not matched to a gene. This CDR3 spans 16 amino acids. The germline gives CDR1 MGHDK, CDR2 SYGVNS. The CDR3 protein is CASSGPGTGGYNEQFF. In DNA, the CDR3 is TGTGCCAGCAGTGGACCCGGGACAGGGGGCTACAATGAGCAGTTCTTC.

This clonotype has only one observation. The V call is TRBV5-4, the J call TRBJ2-1; the D is unclear. This CDR3 contains 14 residues. Germline V gives CDR1 SGHNT, CDR2 YYREEE (reference sequence). V lost 6 bases, J lost 4 bases, and 14 bases lay in between. Here the CDR3 DNA reads TGTGCCAGCACCCTACCGGGCAAATACAATGAGCAGTTCTTC. This sequence encodes CASTLPGKYNEQFF.

V usage is TRBV13 and J usage is TRBJ1-4; 7 positions agree with TRBD1. Germline trimming cut 5 bases from V and 10 bases from J; bases unmatched to any gene: 10. Germline CDR1 and CDR2: PRHDT and FYEKMQ (reference sequence). The CDR3 covers 14 residues. CDR3 in amino acids: CASSITGVIGKLFF. The CDR3 region has the DNA TGTGCCAGCAGCATTACAGGGGTTATCGGAAAACTGTTTTTT.

The chain combines TRBV29-1 with TRBJ2-6, with a possible D match to TRBD1 (5 bases). Germline CDR1 reads SQVTM; CDR2 reads ANQGSEA. This CDR3 contains 13 residues. Trimming shortened V by 4 bases and J by 1 base, and 5 bases separated the two germline ends. The CDR3 nucleotides are TGCAGCGTTGCAGGGTCTGGGGCCAACGTCCTGACTTTC. Its protein is CSVAGSGANVLTF.

CDR3: CAWRGPRHGELFF. The CDR3 nucleotides read TGTGCCTGGAGGGGACCTAGACACGGGGAGCTGTTTTTT. This rearrangement joins TRBV30 to TRBJ2-2; D possibly uses TRBD1 or TRBD2 (5 bases each). Germline V gene sequence: CDR1 GTSNPN, CDR2 SVGIG (reference sequence). The V gene lost 3 bases and the J gene lost 7 bases, with 12 bases spanning the gap. This CDR3 comprises 13 residues.

A single count supports this clonotype. This chain joins TRBV20-1 and TRBJ2-5; 7 bases are shared with TRBD1. The V segment lost 3 bases and the J segment 6 bases; nucleotides outside the gene matches: 7. The CDR3 runs 13 residues. CDR1 is DFQATT and CDR2 is SNEGSKA in the germline V gene (reference sequence). CDR3: CSARGQPAKTQYF. CDR3 nucleotides: TGCAGTGCTAGGGGACAGCCCGCGAAGACCCAGTACTTC.